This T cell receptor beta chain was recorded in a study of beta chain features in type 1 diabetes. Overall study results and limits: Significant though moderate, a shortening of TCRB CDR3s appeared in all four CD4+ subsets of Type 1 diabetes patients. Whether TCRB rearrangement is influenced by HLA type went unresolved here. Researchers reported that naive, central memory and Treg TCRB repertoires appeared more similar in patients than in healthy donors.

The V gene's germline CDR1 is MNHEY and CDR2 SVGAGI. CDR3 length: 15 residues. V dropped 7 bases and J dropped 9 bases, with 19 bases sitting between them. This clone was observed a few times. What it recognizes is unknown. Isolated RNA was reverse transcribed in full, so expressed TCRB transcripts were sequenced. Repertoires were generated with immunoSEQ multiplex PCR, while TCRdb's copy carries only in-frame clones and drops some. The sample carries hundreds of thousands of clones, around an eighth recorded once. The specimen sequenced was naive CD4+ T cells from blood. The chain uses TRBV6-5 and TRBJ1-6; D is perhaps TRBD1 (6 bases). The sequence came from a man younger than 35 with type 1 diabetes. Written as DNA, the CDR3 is TGTGCCAGCACCTTCCAGGGGAGGTTCGGTTCACCCCTCCACTTT. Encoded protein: CASTFQGRFGSPLHF.